A selection of T cell receptor beta chains follows, all from one sample in a study of prognosis after radiotherapy for stage I lung cancer. TCRdb reprocessed the multiplex PCR reads with MiXCR, giving one entry per CDR3 protein. Of roughly 17,000 distinct CDR3 sequences in the sample, 44% were seen once. Sequencing was performed on PBMCs, taken before or after stereotactic body radiation therapy (not recorded which). These receptors all come from a donor aged 50 or older with non-small cell lung cancer. Both conserved end residues are part of each CDR3. The order of the fields is CDR3 length, clone size, D gene, J gene, V gene, CDR3 DNA, CDR3 protein. The D gene is left open where the match is weak. Not every row has a clone size; where given, it reads once, few, many or a size class.

cdr3_length: 15
clone_size: medium-sized
d_call: .
j_call: TRBJ2-3
v_call: TRBV6-4
cdr3_nt: TGTGCCAGCAGTTACCTAGGGACCCGCACAGATACGCAGTATTTT
cdr3_aa: CASSYLGTRTDTQYF

cdr3_length: 15
clone_size: many
d_call: .
j_call: TRBJ2-5
v_call: TRBV9
cdr3_nt: TGTGCCAGCAGCCTGGGGACTCAGGCTGCAGAGACCCAGTACTTC
cdr3_aa: CASSLGTQAAETQYF

cdr3_length: 16
clone_size: .
d_call: TRBD1
j_call: TRBJ1-3
v_call: TRBV7-6
cdr3_nt: TGTGCCAGCAGCCCACTTACAGGGGGTTCCGGAAACACCATATATTTT
cdr3_aa: CASSPLTGGSGNTIYF

cdr3_length: 12
clone_size: .
d_call: .
j_call: TRBJ1-2
v_call: TRBV30
cdr3_nt: TGTGTCTGGAATTATGATCCATTGATCTACACCTTC
cdr3_aa: CVWNYDPLIYTF

cdr3_length: 14
clone_size: .
d_call: TRBD1
j_call: TRBJ1-1
v_call: TRBV6-5
cdr3_nt: TGTGCCAGCAGTTTCGGACAGGGGAACACTGAAGCTTTCTTT
cdr3_aa: CASSFGQGNTEAFF

cdr3_length: 17
clone_size: many
d_call: .
j_call: TRBJ1-5
v_call: TRBV7-3
cdr3_nt: TGTGCCAGCAGCATAAGACACAGAATTAATAGCAATCAGCCCCAGCATTTT
cdr3_aa: CASSIRHRINSNQPQHF

cdr3_length: 16
clone_size: .
d_call: TRBD2
j_call: TRBJ2-2
v_call: TRBV24-1
cdr3_nt: TGTGCCACCAGTGACCTTAGCGGGAGGGACGGCGGGGAGCTGTTTTTT
cdr3_aa: CATSDLSGRDGGELFF

cdr3_length: 12
clone_size: many
d_call: .
j_call: TRBJ2-2
v_call: TRBV29-1
cdr3_nt: TGCAGCGCCCCCCGTCATTCCGGGGAGCTGTTTTTT
cdr3_aa: CSAPRHSGELFF

cdr3_length: 14
clone_size: many
d_call: TRBD1
j_call: TRBJ1-2
v_call: TRBV19
cdr3_nt: TGTGCCAGTAGTATCCAACAGGGGTCCTATGGCTACACCTTC
cdr3_aa: CASSIQQGSYGYTF

cdr3_length: 15
clone_size: .
d_call: .
j_call: TRBJ2-7
v_call: TRBV6-5
cdr3_nt: TGTGCCAGCAGTTGCTCGTCCGCAGGGAACGGCGAGCAGTACTTC
cdr3_aa: CASSCSSAGNGEQYF

cdr3_length: 14
clone_size: many
d_call: .
j_call: TRBJ2-1
v_call: TRBV14
cdr3_nt: TGTGCCAGCAGCGCTTGGAAGATCTACAATGAGCAGTTCTTC
cdr3_aa: CASSAWKIYNEQFF

cdr3_length: 14
clone_size: .
d_call: .
j_call: TRBJ1-6
v_call: TRBV12-3/TRBV12-4
cdr3_nt: TGTGCCAGCAGTCATGGTACCGGAGATTCACCCCTCCACTTT
cdr3_aa: CASSHGTGDSPLHF

cdr3_length: 15
clone_size: .
d_call: TRBD1
j_call: TRBJ1-5
v_call: TRBV6-1
cdr3_nt: TGTGCCAGCAGTATATGGACAGGGGACCATCAGCCCCAGCATTTT
cdr3_aa: CASSIWTGDHQPQHF

cdr3_length: 14
clone_size: medium-sized
d_call: .
j_call: TRBJ1-5
v_call: TRBV30
cdr3_nt: TGTGCCTGGAGTGTACAAGGGAGCAATCAGCCCCAGCATTTT
cdr3_aa: CAWSVQGSNQPQHF

cdr3_length: 16
clone_size: many
d_call: .
j_call: TRBJ2-6
v_call: TRBV24-1
cdr3_nt: TGTGCCACCAGTGATTCTGGAGGGGTAGGGGCCAACGTCCTGACTTTC
cdr3_aa: CATSDSGGVGANVLTF

cdr3_length: 16
clone_size: .
d_call: .
j_call: TRBJ2-2
v_call: TRBV27
cdr3_nt: TGTGCCAGCAGTCCCTCGGCCGTCGCGAACACCGGGGAGCTGTTTTTT
cdr3_aa: CASSPSAVANTGELFF

cdr3_length: 16
clone_size: many
d_call: .
j_call: TRBJ1-5
v_call: TRBV4-2
cdr3_nt: TGTGCCAGCAGCCAAGAATGGGTATATAGCAATCAGCCCCAGCATTTT
cdr3_aa: CASSQEWVYSNQPQHF